This T cell receptor beta chain came from a study of T cells in localized non-small cell lung cancer. General study findings and limits: Adjacent lung held a median roughly 60 of the top 100 tumor clones. Sequencing, confined to only one tumor region, leaves heterogeneity possible. Uninvolved adjacent lung had more T cell clonality than any other tissue, topping tumor.

The data were produced by immunoSEQ multiplex PCR, yet TCRdb's version contains in-frame clones alone and is incomplete. This table holds around 78,000 clones, around 81% found once. This clone showed up just once. What it binds is not known. Germline V CDR1 and CDR2: MGHRA, YSYEKL. Trimming took off 2 bases at V and 4 bases at J, with 11 bases between the two ends. The CDR3 length is 15 residues. The chain links TRBV4-1 to TRBJ2-2, with a tentative D call TRBD2 (5 bases). The source was peripheral blood, collected before any cancer treatment. This clonotype originated in an older female donor with stage I lung adenocarcinoma. The CDR3 spells CASSQQGLSTGELFF. CDR3 nucleotides: TGCGCCAGCAGCCAACAAGGACTGTCCACCGGGGAGCTGTTTTTT.